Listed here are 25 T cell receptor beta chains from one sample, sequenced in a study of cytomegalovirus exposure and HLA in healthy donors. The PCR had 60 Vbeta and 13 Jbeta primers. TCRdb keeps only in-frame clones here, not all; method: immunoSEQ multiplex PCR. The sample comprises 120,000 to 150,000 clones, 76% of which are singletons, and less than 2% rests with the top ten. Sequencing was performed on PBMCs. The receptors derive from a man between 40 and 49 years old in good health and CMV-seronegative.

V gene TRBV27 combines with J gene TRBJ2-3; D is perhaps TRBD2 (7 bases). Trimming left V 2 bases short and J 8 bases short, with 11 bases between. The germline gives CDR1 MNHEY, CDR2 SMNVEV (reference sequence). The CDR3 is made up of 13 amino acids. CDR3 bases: TGTGCCAGCAGTTTAATTGGGGGGGCTACGCAGTATTTT. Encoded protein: CASSLIGGATQYF.

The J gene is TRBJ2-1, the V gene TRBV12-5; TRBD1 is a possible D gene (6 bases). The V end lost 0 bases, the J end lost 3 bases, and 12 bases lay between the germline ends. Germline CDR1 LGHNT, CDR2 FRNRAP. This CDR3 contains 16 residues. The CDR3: CASGLVRDTSYNEQFF. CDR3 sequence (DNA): TGTGCTAGTGGTTTGGTACGGGACACCAGCTACAATGAGCAGTTCTTC.

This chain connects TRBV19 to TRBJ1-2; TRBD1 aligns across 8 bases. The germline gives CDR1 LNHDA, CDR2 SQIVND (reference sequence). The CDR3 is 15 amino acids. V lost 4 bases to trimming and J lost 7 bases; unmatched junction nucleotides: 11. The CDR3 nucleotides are TGTGCCAGTAGTACTCAGGGGGCGAGTAGAGGTGGCTACACCTTC. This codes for CASSTQGASRGGYTF.

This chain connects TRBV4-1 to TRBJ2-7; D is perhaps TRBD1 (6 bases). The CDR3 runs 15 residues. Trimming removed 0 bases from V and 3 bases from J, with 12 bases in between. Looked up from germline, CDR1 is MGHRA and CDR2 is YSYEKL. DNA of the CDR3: TGCGCCAGCAGCCAAGATCTCCAACAGGGCTACGAGCAGTACTTC. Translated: CASSQDLQQGYEQYF.

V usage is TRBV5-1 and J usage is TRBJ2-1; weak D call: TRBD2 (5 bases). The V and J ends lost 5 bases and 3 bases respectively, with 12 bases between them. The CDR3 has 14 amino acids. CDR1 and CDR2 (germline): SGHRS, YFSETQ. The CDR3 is CASSSSEGYNEQFF. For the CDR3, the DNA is TGCGCCAGCAGTAGTAGCGAGGGCTACAATGAGCAGTTCTTC.

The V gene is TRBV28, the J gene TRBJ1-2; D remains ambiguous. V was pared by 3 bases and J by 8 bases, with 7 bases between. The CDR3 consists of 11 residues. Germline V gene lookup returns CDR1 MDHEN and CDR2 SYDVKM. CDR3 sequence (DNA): TGTGCCAGCAGTTTTAGTGCCGGCTACACCTTC. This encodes CASSFSAGYTF.

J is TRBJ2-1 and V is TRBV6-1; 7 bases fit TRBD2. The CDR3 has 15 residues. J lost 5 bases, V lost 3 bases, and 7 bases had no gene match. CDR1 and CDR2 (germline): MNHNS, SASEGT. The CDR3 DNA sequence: TGTGCCAGCAGTGACCCGGGGACTACGAACAATGAGCAGTTCTTC. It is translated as CASSDPGTTNNEQFF.

Written as DNA, the CDR3 is TGTGCCAGCAGCGAATATCGGGACACCTACGTCCAGTACTTC. Its translation is CASSEYRDTYVQYF. The chain recombines TRBV27 with TRBJ2-4; TRBD1 might be the D (6 bases). Germline loops: CDR1 MNHEY, CDR2 SMNVEV (reference sequence). This CDR3 is 14 amino acids long. V was shortened by 6 bases and J by 13 bases, with 22 bases between the two germline ends.

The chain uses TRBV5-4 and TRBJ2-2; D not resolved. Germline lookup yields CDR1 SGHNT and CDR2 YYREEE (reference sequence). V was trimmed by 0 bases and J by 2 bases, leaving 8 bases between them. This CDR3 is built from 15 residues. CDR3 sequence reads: CASSLAYGNTGELFF. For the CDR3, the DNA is TGTGCCAGCAGCTTGGCCTACGGTAACACCGGGGAGCTGTTTTTT.

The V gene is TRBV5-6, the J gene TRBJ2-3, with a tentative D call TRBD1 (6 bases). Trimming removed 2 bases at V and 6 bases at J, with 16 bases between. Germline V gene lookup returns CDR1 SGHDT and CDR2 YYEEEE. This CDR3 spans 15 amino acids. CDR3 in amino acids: CASSFGAGETDTQYF. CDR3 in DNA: TGTGCCAGCAGCTTCGGGGCAGGGGAGACGGATACGCAGTATTTT.

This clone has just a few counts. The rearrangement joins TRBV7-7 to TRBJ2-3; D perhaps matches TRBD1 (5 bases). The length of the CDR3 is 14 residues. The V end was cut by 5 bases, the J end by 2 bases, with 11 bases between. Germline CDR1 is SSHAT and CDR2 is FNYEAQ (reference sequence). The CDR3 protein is CASSKETVTDTQYF. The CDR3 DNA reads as TGTGCCAGCAGCAAGGAGACAGTCACAGATACGCAGTATTTT.

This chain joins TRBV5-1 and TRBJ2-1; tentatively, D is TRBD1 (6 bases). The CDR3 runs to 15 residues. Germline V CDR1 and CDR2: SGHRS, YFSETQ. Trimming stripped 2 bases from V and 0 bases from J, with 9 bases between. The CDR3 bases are TGCGCCAGCAGCTTCAGGGGTAGCTCCTACAATGAGCAGTTCTTC. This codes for CASSFRGSSYNEQFF.

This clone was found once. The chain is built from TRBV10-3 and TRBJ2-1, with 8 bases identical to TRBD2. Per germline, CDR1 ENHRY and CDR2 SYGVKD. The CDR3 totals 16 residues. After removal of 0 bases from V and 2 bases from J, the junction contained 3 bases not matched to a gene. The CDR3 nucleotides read TGTGCCATCAGTGAGTCCGACGGGAGGGCCTACAATGAGCAGTTCTTC. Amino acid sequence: CAISESDGRAYNEQFF.

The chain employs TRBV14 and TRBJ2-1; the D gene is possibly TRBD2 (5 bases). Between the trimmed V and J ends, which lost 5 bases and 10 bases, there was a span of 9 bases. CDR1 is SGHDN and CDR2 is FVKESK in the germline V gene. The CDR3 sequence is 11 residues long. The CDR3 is CASSGRREQFF. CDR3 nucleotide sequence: TGTGCCAGCAGCGGTAGGAGGGAGCAGTTCTTC.

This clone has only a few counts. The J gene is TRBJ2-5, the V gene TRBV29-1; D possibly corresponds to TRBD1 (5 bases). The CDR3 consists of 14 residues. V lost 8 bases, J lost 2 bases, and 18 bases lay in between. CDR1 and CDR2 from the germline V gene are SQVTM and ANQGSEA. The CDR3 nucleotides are TGCAGCTCAGGGTATAGATGGGAACAAGAGACCCAGTACTTC. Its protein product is CSSGYRWEQETQYF.

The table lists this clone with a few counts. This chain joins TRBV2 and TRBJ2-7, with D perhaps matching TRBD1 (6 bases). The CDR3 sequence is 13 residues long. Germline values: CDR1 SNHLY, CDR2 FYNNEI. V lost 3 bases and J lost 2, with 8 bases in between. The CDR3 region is CASSDGQTYEQYF. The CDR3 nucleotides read TGTGCCAGCAGTGACGGACAGACCTACGAGCAGTACTTC.

This chain's CDR3 is CAWSRRGPQHF. Here the CDR3 DNA reads TGTGCCTGGAGTAGGCGGGGGCCCCAGCATTTT. The chain carries TRBV30 and TRBJ1-5; D not resolved. The CDR3 is made up of 11 amino acids. Per the germline V gene, CDR1 is GTSNPN and CDR2 is SVGIG (reference sequence). Trimming cost V 2 bases and J 9 bases, with 8 bases left between them.

This CDR3 reads CASSFMAKGQYEQYF. The CDR3 DNA sequence: TGTGCCAGCAGTTTTATGGCAAAGGGACAATACGAGCAGTACTTC. The genes are TRBV28 and TRBJ2-7, with D maybe TRBD1 (6 bases). V gave up 3 bases and J gave up 4 bases, with 16 bases separating them. In germline, CDR1 is MDHEN, CDR2 SYDVKM. The CDR3 loop spans 15 amino acids.

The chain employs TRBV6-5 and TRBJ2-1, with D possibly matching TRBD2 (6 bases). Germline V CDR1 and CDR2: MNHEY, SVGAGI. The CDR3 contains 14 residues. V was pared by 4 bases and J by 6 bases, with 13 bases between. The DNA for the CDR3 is TGTGCCAGCAGTTGGGGGACTGGGGGCAATGAGCAGTTCTTC. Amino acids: CASSWGTGGNEQFF.

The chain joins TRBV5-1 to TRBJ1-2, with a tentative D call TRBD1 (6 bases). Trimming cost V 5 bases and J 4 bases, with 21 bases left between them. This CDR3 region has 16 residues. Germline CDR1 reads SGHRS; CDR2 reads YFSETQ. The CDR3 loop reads CASRSGGADSTYGYTF. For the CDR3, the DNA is TGCGCCAGCAGATCTGGGGGCGCTGATTCTACCTATGGCTACACCTTC.

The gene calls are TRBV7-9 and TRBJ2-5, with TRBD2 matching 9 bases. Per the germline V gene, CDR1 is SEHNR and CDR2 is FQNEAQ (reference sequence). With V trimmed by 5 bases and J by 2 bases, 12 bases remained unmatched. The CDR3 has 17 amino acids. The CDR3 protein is CASSPRTFLAGQETQYF. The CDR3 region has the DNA TGTGCCAGCAGCCCTCGGACGTTTCTAGCGGGGCAAGAGACCCAGTACTTC.

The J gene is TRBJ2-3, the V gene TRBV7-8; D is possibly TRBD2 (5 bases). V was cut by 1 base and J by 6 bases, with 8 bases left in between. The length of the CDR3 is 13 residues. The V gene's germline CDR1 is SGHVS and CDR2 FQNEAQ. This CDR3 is CASSLETMDTQYF. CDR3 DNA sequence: TGTGCCAGCAGCTTAGAGACTATGGATACGCAGTATTTT.

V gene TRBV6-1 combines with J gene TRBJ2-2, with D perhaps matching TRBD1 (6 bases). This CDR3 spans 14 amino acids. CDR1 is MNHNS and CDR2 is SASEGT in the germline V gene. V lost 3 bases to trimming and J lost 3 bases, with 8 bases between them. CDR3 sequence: CASSETGDTGELFF. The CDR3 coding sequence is TGTGCCAGCAGTGAGACAGGAGACACCGGGGAGCTGTTTTTT.

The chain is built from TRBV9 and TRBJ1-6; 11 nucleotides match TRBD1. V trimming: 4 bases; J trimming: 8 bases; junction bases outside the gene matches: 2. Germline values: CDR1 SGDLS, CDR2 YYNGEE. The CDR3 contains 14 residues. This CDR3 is CASSSGQGDSPLHF. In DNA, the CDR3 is TGTGCCAGCAGCTCGGGACAGGGGGATTCACCCCTCCACTTT.

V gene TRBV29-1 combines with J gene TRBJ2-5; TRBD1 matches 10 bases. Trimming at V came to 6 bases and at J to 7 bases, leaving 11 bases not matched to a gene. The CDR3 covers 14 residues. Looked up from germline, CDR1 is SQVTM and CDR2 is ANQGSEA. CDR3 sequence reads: CSVMSGTGERTQYF. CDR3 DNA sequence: TGCAGCGTGATGAGCGGGACAGGGGAGCGGACCCAGTACTTC.